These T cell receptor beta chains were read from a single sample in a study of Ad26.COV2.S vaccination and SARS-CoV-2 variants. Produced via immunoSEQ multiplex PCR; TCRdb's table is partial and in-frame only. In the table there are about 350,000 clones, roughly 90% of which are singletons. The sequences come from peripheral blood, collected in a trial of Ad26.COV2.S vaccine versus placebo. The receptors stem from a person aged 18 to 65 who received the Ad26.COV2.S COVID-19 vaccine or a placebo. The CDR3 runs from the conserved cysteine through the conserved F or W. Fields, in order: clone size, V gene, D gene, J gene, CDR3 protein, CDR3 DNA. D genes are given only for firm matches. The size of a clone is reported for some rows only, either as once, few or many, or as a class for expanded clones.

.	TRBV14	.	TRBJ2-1	CASSQLRRANEQFF	TGTGCCAGCAGCCAATTACGTAGAGCTAATGAGCAGTTCTTC
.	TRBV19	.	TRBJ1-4	CASSIEGGSATNEKLFF	TGTGCCAGTAGTATAGAGGGGGGGTCTGCAACTAATGAAAAACTGTTTTTT
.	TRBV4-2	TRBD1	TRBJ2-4	CASSQDRQGNIQYF	TGTGCCAGCAGCCAAGATCGACAGGGCAACATTCAGTACTTC
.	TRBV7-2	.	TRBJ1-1	CASSPRGRGGTEAFF	TGTGCCAGCAGCCCCCGGGGAAGGGGGGGAACTGAAGCTTTCTTT
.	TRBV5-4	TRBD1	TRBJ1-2	CASSYTGTGYYGYTF	TGTGCCAGCAGCTACACCGGGACAGGGTACTATGGCTACACCTTC
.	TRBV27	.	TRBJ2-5	CASRRQGRETQYF	TGTGCCAGCAGACGCCAGGGGCGCGAGACCCAGTACTTC
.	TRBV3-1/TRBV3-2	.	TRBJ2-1	CASSQVDVVSYNEQFF	TGTGCCAGCAGCCAAGTCGATGTAGTATCCTACAATGAGCAGTTCTTC
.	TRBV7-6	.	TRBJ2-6	CASSLVQLRAGANVLTF	TGTGCCAGCAGCTTAGTTCAATTGAGGGCTGGGGCCAACGTCCTGACTTTC
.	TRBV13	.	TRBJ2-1	CASSYTIVLLSEQFF	TGTGCCAGCAGCTACACCATAGTCCTATTAAGTGAGCAGTTCTTC
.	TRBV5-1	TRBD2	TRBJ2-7	CASSQKGTSIDEQYF	TGCGCCAGCAGCCAAAAGGGGACTAGCATCGACGAGCAGTACTTC
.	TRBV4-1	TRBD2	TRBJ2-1	CASSLGLAGDEQFF	TGCGCCAGCAGCCTCGGACTAGCGGGAGATGAGCAGTTCTTC
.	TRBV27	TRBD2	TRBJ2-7	CATAPSLAGLSYEQYF	TGTGCCACCGCGCCCTCACTAGCGGGTCTTTCCTACGAGCAGTACTTC
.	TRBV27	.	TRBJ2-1	CASSQRGDEQFF	TGTGCCAGCAGTCAGAGGGGGGATGAGCAGTTCTTC
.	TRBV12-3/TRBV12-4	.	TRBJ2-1	CASTRDSYNEQFF	TGTGCCAGCACCCGGGACTCCTACAATGAGCAGTTCTTC
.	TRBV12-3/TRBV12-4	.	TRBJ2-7	CASSSGAPYEQYF	TGTGCCAGCAGCTCAGGGGCACCCTACGAGCAGTACTTC
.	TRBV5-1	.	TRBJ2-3	CASSRLGGDTDTQYF	TGCGCCAGCAGCCGTCTAGGGGGAGACACAGATACGCAGTATTTT
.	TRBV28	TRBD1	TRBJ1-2	CASSPWTGDGYTF	TGTGCCAGCAGTCCGTGGACAGGGGATGGCTACACCTTC
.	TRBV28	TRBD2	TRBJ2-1	CASSTTRWGTSGSYEQFF	TGTGCCAGCAGTACCACCAGGTGGGGGACTAGCGGGAGCTATGAGCAGTTCTTC
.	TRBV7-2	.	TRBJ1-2	CASSLGAGYGYTF	TGTGCCAGCAGCTTAGGGGCGGGGTATGGCTACACCTTC
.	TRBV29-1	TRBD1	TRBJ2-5	CSVEGDRSQETQYF	TGCAGCGTTGAAGGGGACAGGAGCCAAGAGACCCAGTACTTC
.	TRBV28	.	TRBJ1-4	CASSPPQETAATNEKLFF	TGTGCCAGCAGTCCCCCGCAGGAGACGGCCGCCACTAATGAAAAACTGTTTTTT
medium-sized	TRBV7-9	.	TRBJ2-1	CASSHGTNEQFF	TGTGCCAGCAGCCATGGGACAAATGAGCAGTTCTTC
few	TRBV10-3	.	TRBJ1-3	CAIRQTGIGNTIYF	TGTGCCATCAGACAAACAGGGATTGGAAACACCATATATTTT
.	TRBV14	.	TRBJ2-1	CASSHRPFTIDEQFF	TGTGCCAGCAGCCACCGTCCGTTTACGATCGATGAGCAGTTCTTC
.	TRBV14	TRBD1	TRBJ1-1	CASSQRQGPMNTEAFF	TGTGCCAGCAGCCAGAGACAGGGACCCATGAACACTGAAGCTTTCTTT
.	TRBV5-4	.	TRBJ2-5	CASSFPSLETQYF	TGTGCCAGCAGCTTCCCTTCTCTAGAGACCCAGTACTTC
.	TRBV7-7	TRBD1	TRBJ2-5	CASSKHRGETQYF	TGTGCTAGCAGCAAACACAGGGGCGAGACCCAGTACTTC
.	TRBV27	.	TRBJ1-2	CASSPGLDRAGYTF	TGTGCCAGCAGTCCCGGGCTAGACCGCGCGGGCTACACCTTC
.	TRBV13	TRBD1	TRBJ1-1	CASSSRGPEAFF	TGTGCCAGCAGCTCCAGGGGGCCTGAAGCTTTCTTT
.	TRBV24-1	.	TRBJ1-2	CATSDSGVGYTF	TGTGCCACCAGTGATTCAGGGGTTGGCTACACCTTC
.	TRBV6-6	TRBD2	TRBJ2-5	CASSWTSGEQETQYF	TGTGCCAGCAGCTGGACTAGCGGGGAGCAAGAGACCCAGTACTTC
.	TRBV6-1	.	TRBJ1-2	CASSEWFGRSGYTF	TGTGCCAGCAGTGAATGGTTTGGGAGATCCGGCTACACCTTC
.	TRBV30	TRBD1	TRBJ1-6	CAWSGKRQGAGSPLHF	TGTGCCTGGAGTGGGAAACGACAGGGGGCCGGTTCACCCCTCCACTTT
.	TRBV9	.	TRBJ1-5	CASSVAGVDQPQHF	TGTGCCAGCAGCGTAGCAGGGGTAGATCAGCCCCAGCATTTT
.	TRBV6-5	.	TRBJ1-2	CATRGGPYGYTF	TGTGCCACCCGAGGAGGTCCCTATGGCTACACCTTC
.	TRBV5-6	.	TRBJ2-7	CASSVSYEQYF	TGTGCCAGCAGCGTGTCCTACGAGCAGTACTTC
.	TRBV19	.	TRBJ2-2	CASIPGEYDGELFF	TGTGCCAGTATACCGGGAGAGTACGACGGGGAGCTGTTTTTT
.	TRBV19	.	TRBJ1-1	CASSIDLETPQAFF	TGTGCCAGTAGTATAGATCTTGAGACACCGCAAGCTTTCTTT
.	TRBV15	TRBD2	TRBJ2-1	CATSRLTSGGYNEQFF	TGTGCCACCAGCAGATTAACTAGCGGGGGGTACAATGAGCAGTTCTTC
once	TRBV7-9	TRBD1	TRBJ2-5	CASSLGDRRGETQYF	TGTGCCAGCAGCTTAGGGGACAGGCGAGGAGAGACCCAGTACTTC
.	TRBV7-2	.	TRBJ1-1	CASGRLLNTEAFF	TGTGCCAGCGGGCGACTTCTGAACACTGAAGCTTTCTTT
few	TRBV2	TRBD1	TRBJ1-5	CASRYGTEHQPQHF	TGTGCCAGCAGATACGGGACAGAACATCAGCCCCAGCATTTT
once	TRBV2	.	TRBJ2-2	CASSGLRDLFF	TGTGCCAGCAGTGGGCTACGGGACCTGTTTTTT
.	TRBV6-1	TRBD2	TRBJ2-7	CASSELSGSAYEQYF	TGTGCCAGCAGTGAACTTAGCGGGTCCGCCTACGAGCAGTACTTC
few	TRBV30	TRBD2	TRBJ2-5	CAWGSFGTREAETQYF	TGTGCCTGGGGGTCCTTCGGGACTAGGGAGGCAGAGACCCAGTACTTC
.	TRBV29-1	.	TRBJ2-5	CSGADPLNPGTETQYF	TGCAGCGGCGCGGATCCGCTAAATCCAGGGACAGAGACCCAGTACTTC
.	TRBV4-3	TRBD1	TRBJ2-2	CASSRTGSGELFF	TGCGCCAGCAGCCGGACAGGGTCCGGGGAGCTGTTTTTT
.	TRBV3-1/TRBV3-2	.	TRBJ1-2	CASSPLRVMNYGYTF	TGTGCCAGCAGCCCCCTGAGGGTGATGAACTATGGCTACACCTTC
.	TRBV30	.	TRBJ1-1	CAWTKIMNTEAFF	TGTGCCTGGACCAAGATAATGAACACTGAAGCTTTCTTT
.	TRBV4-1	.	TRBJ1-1	CASSQDFTLNTEAFF	TGCGCCAGCAGCCAAGATTTTACCCTGAACACTGAAGCTTTCTTT
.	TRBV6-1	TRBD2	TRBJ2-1	CASSASGRSSYNEQFF	TGTGCCAGCAGTGCTAGCGGGAGGAGCTCCTACAATGAGCAGTTCTTC
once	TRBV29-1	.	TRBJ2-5	CSVVPQQETQYF	TGCAGCGTTGTACCGCAGCAAGAGACCCAGTACTTC
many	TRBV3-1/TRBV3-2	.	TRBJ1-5	CASSQEQAQPQHF	TGTGCCAGCAGCCAAGAACAGGCCCAGCCCCAGCATTTT